Shown below are 20 T cell receptor beta chains from a single sample sequenced in a study of blood T cell repertoires in COVID-19. Clones were sequenced by immunoSEQ multiplex PCR, and TCRdb holds only the in-frame ones, with some missing. The repertoire includes roughly 130,000 clones, approximately 88% of them detected once, and more than 9% sits in the top ten. The sample taken for sequencing was peripheral blood. These receptors all stem from a man in his sixties with active or convalescent COVID-19.

The CDR3: CASSYVPSGKDTQYF. Here the CDR3 DNA reads TGTGCCAGCAGTTACGTTCCTAGCGGGAAGGATACGCAGTATTTT. The chain uses TRBV6-6 and TRBJ2-3, with 9 positions matching TRBD2. This CDR3 contains 15 residues. Per the germline V gene, CDR1 is MNHNY and CDR2 is SVGAGI (reference sequence). After removal of 2 bases from V and 6 bases from J, the junction contained 6 bases not matched to a gene.

This chain links TRBV20-1 with TRBJ2-1, with 9 nucleotides matching TRBD1. Looked up from germline, CDR1 is DFQATT and CDR2 is SNEGSKA (reference sequence). The trim removed 3 bases at V and 3 bases at J, leaving 6 bases unmatched. The CDR3 runs 15 residues. The chain's CDR3 is CSASKGQGYYNEQFF. The CDR3 DNA sequence: TGCAGTGCTAGTAAGGGACAGGGTTACTACAATGAGCAGTTCTTC.

The chain recombines TRBV11-3 with TRBJ2-3, with 9 bases that match TRBD1. Trimming cost V 5 bases and J 3 bases; bases outside gene matches: 6. This CDR3 is built from 15 residues. CDR1 SGHNT and CDR2 YENEEA come from the germline V gene. The CDR3 sequence: CASSTGQGNTDTQYF. The CDR3 DNA follows: TGTGCCAGCAGCACGGGACAGGGAAATACAGATACGCAGTATTTT.

The V call is TRBV7-3, the J call TRBJ2-2; D gene uncertain. The V gene lost 5 bases and the J gene lost 8 bases, with 9 bases spanning the gap. CDR3 length equals 12 residues. Germline-derived CDR1 and CDR2 are SGHTA and FQGTGA. CDR3 amino acids: CASSDSIGELFF. The CDR3 nucleotides read TGTGCCAGCAGCGACTCGATAGGGGAGCTGTTTTTT.

The rearrangement joins TRBV10-3 to TRBJ1-1; D gene unclear. CDR1 and CDR2 (germline): ENHRY, SYGVKD. The CDR3 length is 13 residues. V lost 4 bases, J lost 1 base, and 7 bases lay in between. CDR3 DNA sequence: TGTGCCATCAGTGGACACTCGAACACTGAAGCTTTCTTT. It specifies CAISGHSNTEAFF.

This rearrangement joins TRBV18 to TRBJ1-5; 8 bases align to TRBD1. J gave up 9 bases and V 3 bases, and 7 bases lay outside the gene matches. Germline CDR1 and CDR2: KGHSH and LQKENI. This CDR3 contains 14 residues. The CDR3 loop reads CASSPDRAGRPQHF. The CDR3 region has the DNA TGTGCCAGCTCACCGGACAGGGCGGGACGGCCCCAGCATTTT.

The gene calls are TRBV28 and TRBJ1-2; D unclear. Deletions cut 5 bases from V and 7 bases from J, with 8 bases between. CDR1 and CDR2 from the germline V gene are MDHEN and SYDVKM. CDR3 length: 11 amino acids. The CDR3 sequence: CASSASLGYTF. In DNA form, the CDR3 reads TGTGCCAGCAGTGCCAGTCTTGGCTACACCTTC.

V and J are TRBV6-6 and TRBJ1-1; maybe TRBD1 (6 bases). Trimming stripped 6 bases from V and 0 bases from J, with 11 bases between. Germline CDR1 MNHNY, CDR2 SVGAGI (reference sequence). This CDR3 region has 14 residues. This chain's CDR3 is CASRDTGLNTEAFF. The CDR3 DNA sequence: TGTGCCAGCAGAGACACAGGGCTGAACACTGAAGCTTTCTTT.

The CDR3 spells CASSLEKGAGYGYTF. CDR3 in DNA: TGCGCCAGCAGCTTGGAGAAGGGGGCGGGGTATGGCTACACCTTC. The chain employs TRBV5-1 and TRBJ1-2; 7 bases are a match to TRBD1. The V gene's germline CDR1 is SGHRS and CDR2 YFSETQ. This CDR3 contains 15 residues. J gave up 5 bases and V 0 bases, and 7 bases lay outside the gene matches.

The chain combines TRBV28 with TRBJ2-7, with a tentative D call TRBD1 (8 bases). The CDR3 has 18 amino acids. Looked up from germline, CDR1 is MDHEN and CDR2 is SYDVKM. The V end lost 3 bases, the J end lost 2 bases, and 23 bases lay between the germline ends. CDR3 nucleotides: TGTGCCAGCAGTTTGGGGGGGGGTAGGGGACAGGCCCCCTACGAGCAGTACTTC. Translated: CASSLGGGRGQAPYEQYF.

The chain employs TRBV4-2 and TRBJ2-5, with TRBD2 matching 10 bases. After removal of 5 bases from V and 5 bases from J, the junction contained 8 bases not matched to a gene. This CDR3 spans 15 amino acids. CDR1 is LGHNA and CDR2 is YNFKEQ in the germline V gene. Here the CDR3 DNA reads TGTGCCAGCAGCAAGGCTCTAGCGGGAGTGGAGACCCAGTACTTC. This translates into CASSKALAGVETQYF.

The J gene is TRBJ2-3, the V gene TRBV30; 8 bases align to TRBD1. The CDR3 extends over 16 amino acids. The V segment lost 0 bases and the J segment 3 bases; nucleotides outside the gene matches: 8. CDR1 GTSNPN and CDR2 SVGIG come from the germline V gene (reference sequence). CDR3 DNA: TGTGCCTGGAGTGTAGCCCGGACAGGGATAACAGATACGCAGTATTTT. It is translated as CAWSVARTGITDTQYF.

The chain has TRBV9 and TRBJ2-4, with D perhaps matching TRBD1 (6 bases). Germline values: CDR1 SGDLS, CDR2 YYNGEE. The CDR3 extends over 14 amino acids. V lost 3 bases, J lost 5 bases, and 12 bases lay in between. CDR3: CASSGRGQENIQYF. CDR3 DNA sequence: TGTGCCAGCAGCGGCAGGGGACAAGAAAACATTCAGTACTTC.

The chain joins TRBV5-1 to TRBJ1-1, with TRBD1 identical over 8 bases. Trimming took 4 bases from V and 1 from J; bases not matched to a gene: 3. The CDR3 covers 14 residues. Germline CDR1 and CDR2: SGHRS and YFSETQ. CDR3 in amino acids: CASSGTGSNTEAFF. DNA of the CDR3: TGCGCCAGCAGCGGGACAGGATCGAACACTGAAGCTTTCTTT.

The rearrangement uses TRBV2 and TRBJ1-4, with 10 nucleotides matching TRBD1. J lost 8 bases, V lost 5 bases, and 11 bases had no gene match. The CDR3 extends over 16 amino acids. CDR1 is SNHLY, CDR2 FYNNEI, per germline. The CDR3 loop reads CASSRRTGTGAEKLFF. The CDR3 nucleotides read TGTGCCAGCAGTCGGAGAACCGGGACAGGGGCCGAAAAACTGTTTTTT.

The chain is built from TRBV15 and TRBJ2-5, with 10 nucleotides matching TRBD1. V lost 1 base and J lost 4; bases outside the gene matches: 6. There are 16 residues in the CDR3. CDR1 and CDR2 from the germline V gene are LNHNV and YYDKDF (reference sequence). CDR3 loop: CATSRGDRGSVETQYF. Written as DNA, the CDR3 is TGTGCCACCAGCAGAGGGGACAGGGGTTCGGTAGAGACCCAGTACTTC.

V and J are TRBV5-1 and TRBJ1-1, with a weak D call TRBD1 (5 bases). V was cut by 1 base and J by 4 bases, with 17 bases left in between. The CDR3 sequence is 16 residues long. In germline, CDR1 is SGHRS, CDR2 YFSETQ. The CDR3 loop reads CASSLSSSPGRTEAFF. CDR3 nucleotides: TGCGCCAGCAGCTTGTCTAGTTCTCCAGGGCGCACTGAAGCTTTCTTT.

V gene TRBV25-1 combines with J gene TRBJ1-2; a possible D gene is TRBD1 (6 bases). This CDR3 region has 17 residues. The germline V gene encodes CDR1 MGHDK and CDR2 SYGVNS. V was clipped by 0 bases and J by 3 bases, with 17 bases between them. CDR3 region: CASSEYSAQGIYYGYTF. The CDR3 DNA sequence: TGTGCCAGCAGTGAATACTCCGCGCAGGGGATTTACTATGGCTACACCTTC.

The genes are TRBV29-1 and TRBJ2-7; D is possibly TRBD2 (6 bases). The CDR3 extends over 15 amino acids. Germline-derived CDR1 and CDR2 are SQVTM and ANQGSEA. CDR3 sequence: CNPRWGLRYSYEQYF. The CDR3 region has the DNA TGCAACCCGAGGTGGGGACTTAGATACTCCTACGAGCAGTACTTC.

The CDR3 DNA is TGTGCCAGTGCGGTTCGCGGAGGTTCACCCCTCCACTTT. The encoded protein is CASAVRGGSPLHF. The rearrangement links TRBV7-8 to TRBJ1-6; no clear D gene. The ends were cut back, 9 bases at V and 9 bases at J, with 15 bases in the middle. Germline V gene data show CDR1 as SGHVS and CDR2 as FQNEAQ. This CDR3 is built from 13 residues.